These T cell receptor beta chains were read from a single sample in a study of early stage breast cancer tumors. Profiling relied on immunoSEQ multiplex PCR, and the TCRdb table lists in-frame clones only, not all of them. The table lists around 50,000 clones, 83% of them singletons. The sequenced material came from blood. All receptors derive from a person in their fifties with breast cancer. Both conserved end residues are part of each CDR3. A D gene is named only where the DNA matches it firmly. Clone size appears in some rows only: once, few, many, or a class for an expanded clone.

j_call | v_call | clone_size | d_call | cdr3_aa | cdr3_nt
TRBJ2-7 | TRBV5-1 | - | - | CASSSAGGGGNEQYF | TGCGCCAGCAGCTCAGCAGGGGGCGGGGGGAACGAGCAGTACTTC
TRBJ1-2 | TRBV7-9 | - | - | CASSRDTAIYGYTF | TGTGCCAGCAGCCGAGACACGGCGATCTATGGCTACACCTTC
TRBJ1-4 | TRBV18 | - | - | CASSPPTTLGRKLFF | TGTGCCAGCTCACCACCGACAACCTTAGGTCGGAAACTGTTTTTT
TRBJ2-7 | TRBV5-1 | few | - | CASSPDRVGYEQYF | TGCGCCAGCAGCCCTGACAGAGTCGGCTACGAGCAGTACTTC
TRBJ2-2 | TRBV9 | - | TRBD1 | CASRESGTGSPGELFF | TGTGCCAGCAGAGAGTCCGGGACAGGGTCCCCCGGGGAGCTGTTTTTT
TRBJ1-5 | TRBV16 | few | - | CASSQSIGDNQPQHF | TGTGCCAGCAGCCAATCAATTGGGGACAATCAGCCCCAGCATTTT
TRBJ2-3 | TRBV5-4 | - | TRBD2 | CASSLGLAGSTDTQYF | TGTGCCAGCAGCTTGGGACTAGCGGGTAGCACAGATACGCAGTATTTT
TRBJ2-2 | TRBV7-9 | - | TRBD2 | CASSIPGLAAYLNTGELFF | TGTGCCAGCAGTATACCGGGACTAGCGGCGTACTTGAACACCGGGGAGCTGTTTTTT
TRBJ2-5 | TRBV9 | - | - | CASSAEETQYF | TGTGCCAGCAGCGCCGAAGAGACCCAGTACTTC
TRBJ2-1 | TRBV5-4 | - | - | CASSLAGSPRRHYNEQFF | TGTGCCAGCAGCTTGGCGGGCTCTCCCAGGCGGCATTACAATGAGCAGTTCTTC
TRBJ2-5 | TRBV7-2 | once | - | CASSFQEETQYF | TGTGCCAGCAGCTTTCAGGAAGAGACCCAGTACTTC
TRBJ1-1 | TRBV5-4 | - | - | CASSAQESTGMNTEAFF | TGTGCCAGCAGCGCCCAAGAGTCGACAGGAATGAACACTGAAGCTTTCTTT
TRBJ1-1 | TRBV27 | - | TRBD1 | CASRRQGRSTEAFF | TGTGCCAGCAGGAGACAGGGTCGGAGCACTGAAGCTTTCTTT
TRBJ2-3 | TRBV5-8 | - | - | CASSSLGRGTTDTQYF | TGTGCCAGCAGCTCATTAGGACGGGGCACCACAGATACGCAGTATTTT
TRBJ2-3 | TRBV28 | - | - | CASSSLYTQYF | TGTGCCAGCAGTTCCCTTTATACGCAGTATTTT
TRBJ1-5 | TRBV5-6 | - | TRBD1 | CASSLGGGAYQPQHF | TGTGCCAGCAGCTTGGGAGGGGGCGCTTATCAGCCCCAGCATTTT
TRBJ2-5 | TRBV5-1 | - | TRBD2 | CASSQGLAGGKETQYF | TGCGCCAGCAGCCAGGGACTAGCGGGAGGGAAAGAGACCCAGTACTTC
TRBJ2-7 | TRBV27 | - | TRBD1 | CASSTRDRGPYEQYF | TGTGCCAGCAGCACCCGGGACAGGGGCCCCTACGAGCAGTACTTC